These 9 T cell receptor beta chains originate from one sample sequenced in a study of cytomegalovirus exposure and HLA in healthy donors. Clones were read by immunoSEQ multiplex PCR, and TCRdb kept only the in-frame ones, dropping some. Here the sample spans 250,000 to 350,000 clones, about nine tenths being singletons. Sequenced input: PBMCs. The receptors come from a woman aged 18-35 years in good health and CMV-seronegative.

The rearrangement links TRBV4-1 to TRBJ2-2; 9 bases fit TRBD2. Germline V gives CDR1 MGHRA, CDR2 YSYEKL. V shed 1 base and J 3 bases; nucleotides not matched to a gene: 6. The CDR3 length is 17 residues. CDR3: CASSQVSLAGYTGELFF. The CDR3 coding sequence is TGCGCCAGCAGCCAAGTTAGTCTAGCGGGGTACACCGGGGAGCTGTTTTTT.

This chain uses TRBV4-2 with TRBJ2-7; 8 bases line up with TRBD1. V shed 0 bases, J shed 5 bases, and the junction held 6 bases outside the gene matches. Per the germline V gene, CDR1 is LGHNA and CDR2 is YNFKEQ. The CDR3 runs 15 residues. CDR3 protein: CASSQDGQGADEQYF. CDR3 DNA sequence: TGTGCCAGCAGCCAAGATGGCCAGGGGGCTGACGAGCAGTACTTC.

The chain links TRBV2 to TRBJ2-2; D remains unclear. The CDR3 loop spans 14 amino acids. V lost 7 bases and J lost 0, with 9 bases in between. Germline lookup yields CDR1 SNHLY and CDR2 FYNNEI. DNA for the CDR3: TGTGCCAGCACCCGAGTAGCGAACACCGGGGAGCTGTTTTTT. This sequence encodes CASTRVANTGELFF.

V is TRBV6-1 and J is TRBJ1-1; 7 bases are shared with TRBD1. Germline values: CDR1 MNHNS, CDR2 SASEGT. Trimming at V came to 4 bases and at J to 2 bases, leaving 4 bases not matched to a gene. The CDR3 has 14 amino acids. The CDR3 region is CASSAWDSNTEAFF. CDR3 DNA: TGTGCCAGCAGTGCCTGGGACAGCAACACTGAAGCTTTCTTT.

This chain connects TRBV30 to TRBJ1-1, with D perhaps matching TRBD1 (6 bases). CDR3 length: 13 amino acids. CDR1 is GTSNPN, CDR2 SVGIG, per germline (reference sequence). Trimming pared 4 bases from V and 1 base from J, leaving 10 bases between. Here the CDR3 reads CAWTQGSNTEAFF. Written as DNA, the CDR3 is TGTGCCTGGACCCAGGGGTCGAACACTGAAGCTTTCTTT.

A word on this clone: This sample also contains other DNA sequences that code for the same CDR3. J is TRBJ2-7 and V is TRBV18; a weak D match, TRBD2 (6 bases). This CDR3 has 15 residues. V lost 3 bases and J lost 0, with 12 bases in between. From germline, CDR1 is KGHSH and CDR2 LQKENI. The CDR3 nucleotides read TGTGCCAGCTCACCCCCGGGACTTAGCTCCTACGAGCAGTACTTC. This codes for CASSPPGLSSYEQYF.

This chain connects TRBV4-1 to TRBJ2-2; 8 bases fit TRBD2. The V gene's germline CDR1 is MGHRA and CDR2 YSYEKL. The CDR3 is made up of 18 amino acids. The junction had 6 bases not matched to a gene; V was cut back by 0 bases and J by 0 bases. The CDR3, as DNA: TGCGCCAGCAGCCAAGATAGGACTAGCTCGTCGAACACCGGGGAGCTGTTTTTT. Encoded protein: CASSQDRTSSSNTGELFF.

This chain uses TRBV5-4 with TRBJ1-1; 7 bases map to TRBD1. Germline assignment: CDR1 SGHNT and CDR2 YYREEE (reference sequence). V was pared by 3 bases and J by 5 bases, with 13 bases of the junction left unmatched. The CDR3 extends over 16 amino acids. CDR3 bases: TGTGCCAGCAGCTGGGGAGACAGGGTAAGTGGAACTGAAGCTTTCTTT. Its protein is CASSWGDRVSGTEAFF.

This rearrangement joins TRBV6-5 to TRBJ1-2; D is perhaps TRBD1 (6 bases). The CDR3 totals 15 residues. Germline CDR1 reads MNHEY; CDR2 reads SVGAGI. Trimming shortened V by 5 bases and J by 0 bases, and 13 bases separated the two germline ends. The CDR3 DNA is TGTGCCAGCAGTCTATTCAGGGGTCCTAACTATGGCTACACCTTC. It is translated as CASSLFRGPNYGYTF.